The clone carrying this TCR beta chain was counted between two and nine times. This CDR3 comprises 15 residues. Germline values: CDR1 MNHEY, CDR2 SMNVEV (reference sequence). V was pared by 2 bases and J by 2 bases, with 13 bases between. The data were obtained in a study of T-cell reconstitution after alpha-beta-depleted transplantation in children. The library targeted TCRbeta and was prepared with unique molecular identifiers. TCRdb reprocessed the PCR reads via MiXCR and lists one record per CDR3 protein. The table lists roughly 590,000 distinct CDR3 sequences, over 15% of them singletons. The clonotype originates from a human donor who donated a stem cell graft to a child with acute myeloid leukemia. Sequenced here: PBMCs from the stem cell graft donor, sampled from the stem cell graft. The chain joins TRBV27 to TRBJ2-7, with a tentative D call TRBD1 (5 bases). The CDR3 DNA follows: TGTGCCAGCAGTTTAGTCCCGCAGGGTACCTACGAGCAGTACTTC. As protein: CASSLVPQGTYEQYF.